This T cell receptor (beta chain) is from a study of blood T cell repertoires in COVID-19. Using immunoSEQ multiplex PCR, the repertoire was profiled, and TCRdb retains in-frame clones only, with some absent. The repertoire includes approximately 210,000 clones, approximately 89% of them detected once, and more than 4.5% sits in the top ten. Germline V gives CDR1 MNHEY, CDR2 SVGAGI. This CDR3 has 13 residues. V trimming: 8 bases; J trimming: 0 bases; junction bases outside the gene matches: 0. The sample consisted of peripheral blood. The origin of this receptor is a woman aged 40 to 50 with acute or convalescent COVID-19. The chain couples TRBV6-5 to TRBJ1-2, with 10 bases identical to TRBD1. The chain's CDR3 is CASGQGANYGYTF. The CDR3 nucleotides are TGTGCCAGCGGACAGGGGGCTAACTATGGCTACACCTTC.